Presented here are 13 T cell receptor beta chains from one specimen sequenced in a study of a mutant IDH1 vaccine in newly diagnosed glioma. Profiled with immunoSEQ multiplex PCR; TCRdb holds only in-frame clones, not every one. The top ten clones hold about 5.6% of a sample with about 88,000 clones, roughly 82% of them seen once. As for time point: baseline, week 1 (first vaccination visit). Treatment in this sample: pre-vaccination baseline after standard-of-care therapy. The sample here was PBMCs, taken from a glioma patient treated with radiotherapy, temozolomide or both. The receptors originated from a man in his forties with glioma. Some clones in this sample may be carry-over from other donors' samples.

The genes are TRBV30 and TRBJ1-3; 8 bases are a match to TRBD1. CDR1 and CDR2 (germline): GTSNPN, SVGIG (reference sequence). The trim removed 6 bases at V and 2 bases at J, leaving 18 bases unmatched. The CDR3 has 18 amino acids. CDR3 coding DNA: TGTGCCTGCGGGCTAGGGACAGGCGGAGTAGGACCTGGAAACACCATATATTTT. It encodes CACGLGTGGVGPGNTIYF.

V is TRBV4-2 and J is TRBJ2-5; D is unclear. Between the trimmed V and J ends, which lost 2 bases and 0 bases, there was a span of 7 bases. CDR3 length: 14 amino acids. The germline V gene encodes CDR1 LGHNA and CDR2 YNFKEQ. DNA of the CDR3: TGTGCCAGCAGCCAACCTAGGTACCAAGAGACCCAGTACTTC. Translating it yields CASSQPRYQETQYF.

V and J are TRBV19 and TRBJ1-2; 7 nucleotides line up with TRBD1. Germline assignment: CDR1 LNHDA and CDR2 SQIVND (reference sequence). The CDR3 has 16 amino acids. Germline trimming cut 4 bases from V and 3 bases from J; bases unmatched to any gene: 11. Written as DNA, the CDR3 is TGTGCCAGTAGTAGCGGCAGGGGGGGCGCCTACTATGGCTACACCTTC. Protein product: CASSSGRGGAYYGYTF.

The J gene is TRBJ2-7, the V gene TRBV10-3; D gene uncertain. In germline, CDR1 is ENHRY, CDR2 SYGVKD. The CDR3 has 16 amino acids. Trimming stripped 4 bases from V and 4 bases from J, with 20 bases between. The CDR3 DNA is TGTGCCATCAGTGTGGGAAACGGAGCTTATGGGTACGAGCAGTACTTC. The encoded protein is CAISVGNGAYGYEQYF.

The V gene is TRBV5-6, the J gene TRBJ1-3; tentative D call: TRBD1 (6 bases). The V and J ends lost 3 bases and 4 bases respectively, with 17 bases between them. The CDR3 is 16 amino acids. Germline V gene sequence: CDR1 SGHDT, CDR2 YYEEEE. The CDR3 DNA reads TGTGCCAGCAGCTACGCACACAGGGTTTCGGGAAACACCATATATTTT. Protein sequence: CASSYAHRVSGNTIYF. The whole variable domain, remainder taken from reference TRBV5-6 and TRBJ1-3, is DAGVTQSPTHLIKTRGQQVTLRCSPKSGHDTVSWYQQALGQGPQFIFQYYEEEERQRGNFPDRFSGHQFPNYSSELNVNALLLGDSALYLCASSYAHRVSGNTIYFGEGSWLTVV.

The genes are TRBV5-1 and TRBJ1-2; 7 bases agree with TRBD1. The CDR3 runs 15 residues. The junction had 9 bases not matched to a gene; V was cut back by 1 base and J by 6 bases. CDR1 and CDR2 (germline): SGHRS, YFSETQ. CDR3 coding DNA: TGCGCCAGCAGCTTGAACAGGGGAGGGCTTGATGGCTACACCTTC. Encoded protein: CASSLNRGGLDGYTF.

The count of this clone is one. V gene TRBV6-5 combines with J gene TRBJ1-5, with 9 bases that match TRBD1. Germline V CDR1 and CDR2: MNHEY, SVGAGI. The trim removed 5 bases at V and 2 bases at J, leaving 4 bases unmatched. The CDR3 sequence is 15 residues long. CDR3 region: CASSTRTGGNQPQHF. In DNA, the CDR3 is TGTGCCAGCAGTACTCGGACAGGGGGCAATCAGCCCCAGCATTTT.

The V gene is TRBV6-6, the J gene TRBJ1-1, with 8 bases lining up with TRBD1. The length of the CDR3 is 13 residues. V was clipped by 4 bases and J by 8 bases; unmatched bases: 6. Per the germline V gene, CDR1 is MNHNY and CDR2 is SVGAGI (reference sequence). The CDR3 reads CASSSTGGVEAFF. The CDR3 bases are TGTGCCAGCAGTTCCACAGGGGGGGTAGAAGCTTTCTTT.

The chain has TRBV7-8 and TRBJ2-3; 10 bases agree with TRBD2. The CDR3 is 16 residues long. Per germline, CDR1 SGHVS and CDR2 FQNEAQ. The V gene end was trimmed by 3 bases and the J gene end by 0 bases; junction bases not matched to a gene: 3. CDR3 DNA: TGTGCCAGCAGCTTGCAGACTAGCGGGAGCACAGATACGCAGTATTTT. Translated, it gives CASSLQTSGSTDTQYF.

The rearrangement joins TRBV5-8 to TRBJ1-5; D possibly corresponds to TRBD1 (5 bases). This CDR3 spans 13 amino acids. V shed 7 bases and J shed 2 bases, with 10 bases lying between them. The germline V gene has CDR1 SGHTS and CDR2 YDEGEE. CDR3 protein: CASLWGGNQPQHF. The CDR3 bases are TGTGCCAGCCTCTGGGGGGGCAATCAGCCCCAGCATTTT.

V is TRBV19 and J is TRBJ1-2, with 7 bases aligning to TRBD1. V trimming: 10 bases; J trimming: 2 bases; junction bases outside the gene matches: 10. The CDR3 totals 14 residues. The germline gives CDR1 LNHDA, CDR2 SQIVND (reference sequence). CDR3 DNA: TGTGCCACGAACCCGGGACAGCGAAACTATGGCTACACCTTC. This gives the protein CATNPGQRNYGYTF. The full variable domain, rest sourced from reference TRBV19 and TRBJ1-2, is DGGITQSPKYLFRKEGQNVTLSCEQNLNHDAMYWYRQDPGQGLRLIYYSQIVNDFQKGDIAEGYSVSREKKESFPLTVTSAQKNPTAFYLCATNPGQRNYGYTFGSGTRLTVV.

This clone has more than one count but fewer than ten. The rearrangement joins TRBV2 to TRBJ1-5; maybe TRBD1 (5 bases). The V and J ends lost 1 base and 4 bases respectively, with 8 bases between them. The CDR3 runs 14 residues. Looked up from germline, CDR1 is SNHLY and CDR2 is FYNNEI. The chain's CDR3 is CASSEGRVNQPQHF. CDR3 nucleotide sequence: TGTGCCAGCAGTGAAGGCAGGGTAAATCAGCCCCAGCATTTT. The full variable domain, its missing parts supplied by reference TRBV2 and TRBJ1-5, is EPEVTQTPSHQVTQMGQEVILRCVPISNHLYFYWYRQILGQKVEFLVSFYNNEISEKSEIFDDQFSVERPDGSNFTLKIRSTKLEDSAMYFCASSEGRVNQPQHFGDGTRLSIL.

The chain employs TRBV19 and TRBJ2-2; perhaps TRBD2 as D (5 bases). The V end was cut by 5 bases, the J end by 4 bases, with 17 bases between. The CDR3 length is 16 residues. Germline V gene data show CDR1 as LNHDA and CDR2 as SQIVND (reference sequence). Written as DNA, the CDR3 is TGTGCCAGTAGTGCCTCCTCCGGACTCTCCACCGGGGAGCTGTTTTTT. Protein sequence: CASSASSGLSTGELFF.